This is a list of T cell receptor beta chains from one sample in a study of spatial heterogeneity in lung cancer. TCRdb re-analysed the 5' RACE reads in MiXCR, keeping a single row per CDR3 protein. Of about 8,800 distinct CDR3 sequences listed, 4.5% are singletons. Sequencing used lung tumor tissue, obtained at surgery. Receptor source: a female donor with early-stage non-small cell lung cancer. Each CDR3 is given with its conserved first and last residue. D genes are given only for firm matches. Only some rows state a clone size, as once, few, many or a class for expanded clones.

>TRBJ1-4|NA|many|TRBV7-9
TGTGCCAGCAGGTTAGACGGACGGGGTGAAAAACTGTTTTTT
CASRLDGRGEKLFF
>TRBJ2-5|NA|many|TRBV6-5
TGTGCCAGCAGCGTCACATCGGGAGTTGAAGAGACCCAGTACTTC
CASSVTSGVEETQYF
>TRBJ1-1|NA|medium-sized|TRBV7-3
TGTGCCAGCAGCTTAATAAGGACGGTGAACACTGAAGCTTTCTTT
CASSLIRTVNTEAFF
>TRBJ2-1|NA|many|TRBV12-3/TRBV12-4
TGTGCCAGCAGTGGCGGACTGGACTACAATGAGCAGTTCTTC
CASSGGLDYNEQFF
>TRBJ2-3|NA|few|TRBV27
TGTGCCAGCAGTTGGGAACAAGGCACAGATACGCAGTATTTT
CASSWEQGTDTQYF
>TRBJ2-1|NA|many|TRBV28
TGTGCCAGCAGTTCCTATCGCGGGGATTACAATGAGCAGTTCTTC
CASSSYRGDYNEQFF
>TRBJ2-7|NA|few|TRBV11-2
TGTGCCAGCAGCTTAGTTCCACTCGAGCAGTACTTC
CASSLVPLEQYF
>TRBJ1-1|NA|medium-sized|TRBV7-9
TGTGCCAGCGGGGAGGGAAACACTGAAGCTTTCTTT
CASGEGNTEAFF
>TRBJ1-6|NA|medium-sized|TRBV28
TGTGCCAGCAGTTTTAGGGGCAACTCACCCCTCCACTTT
CASSFRGNSPLHF
>TRBJ2-5|TRBD2|many|TRBV12-3/TRBV12-4
TGTGCCAGCAGTCCACTAGCGGGAGGGAGTGAGACCCAGTACTTC
CASSPLAGGSETQYF
>TRBJ1-2|NA|many|TRBV7-8
TGTGCCAGCAGCTTCCGGGCAGGGGTTCGATCTGGCTACACCTTC
CASSFRAGVRSGYTF
>TRBJ2-1|NA|medium-sized|TRBV5-1
TGCGCCAGCAGCTCCGGGACGGATTACAATGAGCAGTTCTTC
CASSSGTDYNEQFF
>TRBJ2-5|TRBD2|many|TRBV4-2
TGTGCCAGCAGCCCCGGGACTAGGGAGACCCAGTACTTC
CASSPGTRETQYF
>TRBJ2-5|TRBD2|many|TRBV10-3
TGTGCCATCAGTGAGAATCGGGAGGTTCAAGAGACCCAGTACTTC
CAISENREVQETQYF
>TRBJ1-3|NA|many|TRBV28
TGTGCCAGCAGTAGTATACAGGTCTCTGGAAACACCATATATTTT
CASSSIQVSGNTIYF
>TRBJ1-2|TRBD1|medium-sized|TRBV11-2
TGTGCCAGCAGCCCTCGACAGGGGTATGGCTACACCTTC
CASSPRQGYGYTF
>TRBJ1-4|NA|many|TRBV28
TGTGCCAGCAGTTTGGACAGAGGAGCTGCAACTAATGAAAAACTGTTTTTT
CASSLDRGAATNEKLFF
>TRBJ2-1|NA|many|TRBV28
TGTGCCAGCAAGACGGATATGGGGAATGAGCAGTTCTTC
CASKTDMGNEQFF
>TRBJ2-1|TRBD2|many|TRBV2
TGTGCCAGACGAACGGGACGGGAGGGCCAAGGTGAGCAGTTCTTC
CARRTGREGQGEQFF
>TRBJ1-1|NA|many|TRBV5-6
TGTGCCAGCAGCTTGGAGACTGAAGCTTTCTTT
CASSLETEAFF
>TRBJ2-7|NA|medium-sized|TRBV11-2
TGTGCCAGCAGCTTAGAGGCCGTCGGCACCTACGAGCAGTACTTC
CASSLEAVGTYEQYF
>TRBJ2-2|NA|many|TRBV14
TGTGCCAGCAGCCAAGAAACGGGGAAACTGTTTTTT
CASSQETGKLFF
>TRBJ2-3|NA|medium-sized|TRBV9
TGTGCCAGCAACCCTACAGCGGGTCCCCACACAGATACGCAGTATTTT
CASNPTAGPHTDTQYF
>TRBJ2-7|TRBD2|many|TRBV13
TGTGCCAGCAGCCTCGGACTAGCGGGATGGGTTAAGGGTTACGAGCAGTACTTC
CASSLGLAGWVKGYEQYF
>TRBJ2-2|TRBD2|many|TRBV5-1
TGCGCCAGCAGCTTCACTAGCGGGACGACCGGGGAGCTGTTTTTT
CASSFTSGTTGELFF
>TRBJ2-1|TRBD2|many|TRBV12-3/TRBV12-4
TGTGCCAGCGGGGTGACGGCTAGCGGTTACAATGAGCAGTTCTTC
CASGVTASGYNEQFF
>TRBJ2-1|NA|many|TRBV11-2
TGTGCCAGCAGCAAACAGTACAATGAGCAGTTCTTC
CASSKQYNEQFF
>TRBJ2-7|TRBD1|NA|TRBV6-1
TGTGCCAGCATCGACAGGGGCTCCTACGAGCAGTACTTC
CASIDRGSYEQYF
>TRBJ2-7|TRBD1|medium-sized|TRBV5-4
TGTGCCAGCAGCCGGCTAGGACAGGACGAGCAGTACTTC
CASSRLGQDEQYF
>TRBJ2-1|NA|many|TRBV28
TGTGCCAGCAGTTACGCGGAGGGTAGCGGACCCTATTATGAGCAGTTCTTC
CASSYAEGSGPYYEQFF
>TRBJ2-7|TRBD1|large|TRBV7-9
TGTGCCAGCAGCCCTCCGGTGCAGGGGGACTACGAGCAGTACTTC
CASSPPVQGDYEQYF
>TRBJ2-3|NA|medium-sized|TRBV15
TGTGCCACCAGCGGGGCGGAGAGCACAGATACGCAGTATTTT
CATSGAESTDTQYF
>TRBJ1-1|NA|many|TRBV10-3
TGTGCCATCAGTAAGGGGAACACTGAAGCTTTCTTT
CAISKGNTEAFF
>TRBJ2-1|NA|NA|TRBV5-6
TGTGCCAGCAGCTTGAATTACAATGAGCAGTTCTTC
CASSLNYNEQFF